This TCR beta chain emerged from a study of T cell responses to AZD1222 COVID-19 vaccine. General study findings and limits: At 160-218 and 743-854, vaccine-associated CD4 TCRs were dominant, and they spanned spike. Close to half of spike-specific TCRs reportedly recognize unmutated variant regions.

With respect to this clone: Its specificity is unknown.

Produced via immunoSEQ multiplex PCR; TCRdb's table is partial and in-frame only. Of approximately 80,000 clones in the sample, roughly 88% were seen once. This receptor was identified in an adult who received the AZD1222 COVID-19 vaccine. Sequencing used peripheral blood, obtained 28 days after the second AZD1222 dose.

Here the CDR3 DNA reads TGTGCCTGGAGTGTACAAGGACCCGTAGCCAAAAACATTCAGTACTTC. This sequence encodes CAWSVQGPVAKNIQYF. The genes are TRBV30 and TRBJ2-4; no clear D gene. The CDR3 covers 16 residues. V lost 0 bases to trimming and J lost 0 bases, with 12 bases between them. Germline CDR1 reads GTSNPN; CDR2 reads SVGIG (reference sequence).